The rows below give T cell receptor beta chains drawn from one sample of a study of patients and donors after allogeneic stem cell transplantation. TCRdb fed the RT-PCR reads into MiXCR, producing one record per CDR3 protein. The top ten hold around 30% of the sample, which has 100,000 to 130,000 distinct CDR3 sequences, 35% seen once. The sequencing input was blood, either unsorted or a sorted T cell fraction (not recorded which). The receptors derive from a human donor who was either an allogeneic HSCT recipient or a stem cell or donor lymphocyte infusion donor (not recorded which). It is not recorded whose cells these are; they may come from a transplant donor. Both conserved end residues are part of each CDR3. A D gene is named only where the DNA matches it firmly. The size entry is marked missing in some rows and otherwise reads once, few, many or a size class.

>TRBD2|.|TRBV3-1|TRBJ2-1
CASSHGTSGRPNEQFF
TGTGCCAGCAGCCACGGGACTAGCGGGAGGCCCAATGAGCAGTTCTTC
>.|.|TRBV5-1|TRBJ1-1
CASSLTTSGTEAFF
TGCGCCAGCAGCTTGACAACCTCGGGCACTGAAGCTTTCTTT
>.|few|TRBV6-6|TRBJ1-5
CASSFRQTNQPQHF
TGTGCCAGCAGTTTTAGACAGACCAATCAGCCCCAGCATTTT
>TRBD1|.|TRBV29-1|TRBJ2-7
CSVWDRGPHEQYF
TGCAGCGTTTGGGACAGGGGGCCCCACGAGCAGTACTTC
>.|few|TRBV15|TRBJ1-6
CATSRDSYNSPLHF
TGTGCCACCAGCAGAGACAGTTATAATTCACCCCTCCACTTT
>TRBD2|.|TRBV20-1|TRBJ2-7
CSAREDHEQYF
TGCAGTGCTCGGGAGGACCACGAGCAGTACTTC
>.|.|TRBV10-3|TRBJ2-1
CAIRPGQALAGPSYNEQFF
TGTGCCATCAGACCGGGACAGGCCCTAGCGGGTCCCTCCTACAATGAGCAGTTCTTC
>.|.|TRBV20-1|TRBJ1-1
CSGADTEAVF
TGCAGTGGGGCCGACACTGAAGCGGTCTTT
>TRBD1|.|TRBV28|TRBJ1-1
CASSFHRGGIPEAFF
TGTGCCAGCAGTTTTCACAGGGGTGGTATCCCTGAAGCTTTCTTT
>TRBD1|.|TRBV29-1|TRBJ1-1
CSVWDRGETEAFF
TGCAGCGTGTGGGACAGGGGTGAGACTGAAGCTTTCTTT
>.|.|TRBV6-2/TRBV6-3|TRBJ2-1
CASSYIYNEQFF
TGTGCCAGCAGTTACATTTACAATGAGCAGTTCTTC
>.|.|TRBV19|TRBJ1-5
CASSISGQYNQPQHF
TGTGCCAGTAGTATATCCGGACAGTACAATCAGCCCCAGCATTTT
>.|.|TRBV29-1|TRBJ1-1
CSVGHRTANTEAFF
TGCAGCGTTGGTCACAGGACAGCGAACACTGAAGCTTTCTTT
>TRBD1|few|TRBV15|TRBJ1-2
CATSTDRVYGYTF
TGTGCCACCAGCACGGACAGGGTCTATGGCTACACCTTC
>.|.|TRBV24-1|TRBJ1-4
CATSEFAGVKEKLFF
TGTGCCACCAGTGAGTTTGCAGGGGTTAAGGAAAAACTGTTTTTT
>.|.|TRBV20-1|TRBJ1-1
CSASPSLNTEAFF
TGCAGTGCTAGCCCCTCCCTGAACACTGAAGCTTTCTTT
>TRBD1|few|TRBV28|TRBJ1-1
CASSWPGQGKGGAFF
TGTGCCAGCAGTTGGCCGGGACAGGGAAAGGGAGGAGCTTTCTTT
>TRBD2|few|TRBV7-9|TRBJ2-1
CASSLGLAGGHNEQFF
TGTGCCAGCAGCTTGGGGCTAGCGGGAGGGCACAATGAGCAGTTCTTC
>.|once|TRBV29-1|TRBJ2-5
CSGSRQETQYF
TGCAGCGGCTCCAGACAAGAGACCCAGTACTTC
>TRBD1|.|TRBV7-2|TRBJ1-6
CASSFGQGGSSPLHF
TGTGCCAGCAGCTTCGGACAGGGAGGGAGTTCACCCCTCCACTTT
>.|.|TRBV12-3/TRBV12-4|TRBJ1-2
CASSDRSGYGYTF
TGTGCCAGCAGTGACCGTTCTGGCTATGGCTACACCTTC
>.|.|TRBV7-9|TRBJ1-1
CASSHPRAEAFF
TGTGCCAGCAGCCACCCGCGGGCTGAAGCTTTCTTT
>TRBD1|.|TRBV5-1|TRBJ2-3
CASKVDRGFGDTQYF
TGCGCCAGCAAGGTGGACAGGGGGTTTGGAGATACGCAGTATTTT
>TRBD1|few|TRBV29-1|TRBJ2-3
CSVVRQGAGDTQYF
TGCAGCGTGGTTAGACAGGGGGCCGGAGATACGCAGTATTTT
>TRBD2|.|TRBV9|TRBJ2-1
CASSDGTSGRTQFF
TGTGCCAGCAGCGACGGGACTAGCGGGAGAACACAGTTCTTC
>.|few|TRBV5-6|TRBJ1-1
CASSLVGARTEAFF
TGTGCCAGCAGCTTGGTTGGAGCCCGAACTGAAGCTTTCTTT
>.|.|TRBV4-1|TRBJ1-6
CASSQLRFNSPLHF
TGCGCCAGCAGCCAATTACGGTTCAATTCACCCCTCCACTTT
>TRBD2|few|TRBV12-3/TRBV12-4|TRBJ2-1
CASRQYPGLLAEDNEQFF
TGTGCCAGCAGACAATACCCGGGATTGCTAGCGGAAGACAATGAGCAGTTCTTC
>.|few|TRBV12-3/TRBV12-4|TRBJ2-1
CASSRTYNEQFF
TGTGCCAGCAGTAGGACGTACAATGAGCAGTTCTTC
>.|few|TRBV10-3|TRBJ2-2
CAIAWGRDTGELFF
TGTGCCATCGCATGGGGGCGCGACACCGGGGAGCTGTTTTTT
>TRBD1|few|TRBV29-1|TRBJ1-2
CSVGTGGEGYTF
TGCAGCGTAGGGACAGGGGGCGAAGGCTACACCTTC
>.|.|TRBV24-1|TRBJ1-5
CATSDSLSPFPNQPQHF
TGTGCCACCAGTGATTCCTTGTCCCCGTTCCCCAATCAGCCCCAGCATTTT
>.|few|TRBV20-1|TRBJ2-1
CSVDYNEQFF
TGCAGTGTCGATTACAATGAGCAGTTCTTC
>TRBD2|.|TRBV12-3/TRBV12-4|TRBJ2-1
CASSFFSGEQFF
TGTGCCAGCAGTTTCTTTAGCGGGGAGCAGTTCTTC
>.|many|TRBV6-6|TRBJ1-1
CASSRHQNTEAFF
TGTGCCAGCAGTAGACACCAGAACACTGAAGCTTTCTTT
>TRBD2|.|TRBV10-3|TRBJ2-7
CAIGLAREQYF
TGTGCCATCGGACTAGCGAGGGAGCAGTACTTC
>.|once|TRBV28|TRBJ2-7
CASNPWGGLNYEQYF
TGTGCCAGCAACCCTTGGGGGGGCCTTAACTACGAGCAGTACTTC
>TRBD2|once|TRBV5-1|TRBJ2-7
CASSLQGLAYEQYF
TGCGCCAGCAGCTTGCAGGGACTAGCTTACGAGCAGTACTTC
>.|.|TRBV12-3/TRBV12-4|TRBJ1-1
CASSLGPGTKRSEAFF
TGTGCCAGCAGTTTAGGCCCGGGGACCAAGCGCTCTGAAGCTTTCTTT
>TRBD1|.|TRBV20-1|TRBJ1-4
CSARTGKGEKLFF
TGCAGTGCCCGGACAGGGAAGGGAGAAAAACTGTTTTTT
>.|few|TRBV20-1|TRBJ1-6
CSARLECCNSPLHF
TGCAGTGCGCGACTGGAGTGCTGTAATTCACCCCTCCACTTT
>.|few|TRBV27|TRBJ2-1
CASSPKWQVGYNEQFF
TGTGCCAGCAGCCCTAAGTGGCAGGTGGGGTACAATGAGCAGTTCTTC
>.|.|TRBV20-1|TRBJ1-4
CSARGFGEKLFF
TGCAGTGCTAGAGGGTTTGGTGAAAAACTGTTTTTT
>TRBD2|.|TRBV6-5|TRBJ2-3
CASSLRLAQDTQYF
TGTGCCAGCAGTCTTAGACTAGCGCAAGATACGCAGTATTTT
>TRBD2|.|TRBV7-2|TRBJ2-2
CASSLVSGMNTGELFF
TGTGCCAGCAGCTTAGTTAGCGGGATGAACACCGGGGAGCTGTTTTTT
>.|.|TRBV5-1|TRBJ1-1
CASSTGHTNTEAFF
TGCGCCAGCAGCACGGGACACACGAACACTGAAGCTTTCTTT
>.|.|TRBV5-1|TRBJ1-2
CASSLVTGGVNYGYTF
TGCGCCAGCAGCTTGGTTACCGGGGGAGTTAACTATGGCTACACCTTC
>.|few|TRBV15|TRBJ1-5
CATSRVGGLNQPQHF
TGTGCCACCAGCAGAGTGGGGGGCCTAAATCAGCCCCAGCATTTT
>.|.|TRBV20-1|TRBJ2-3
CSARLPATDTQYF
TGCAGTGCTAGACTCCCGGCCACAGATACGCAGTATTTT
>TRBD2|.|TRBV11-2|TRBJ2-2
CASSLGTSGRNTGELFF
TGTGCCAGCAGCTTAGGGACTAGCGGGAGGAACACCGGGGAGCTGTTTTTT
>.|few|TRBV25-1|TRBJ1-3
CASSEDLYSGNTIYF
TGTGCCAGCAGTGAAGACCTCTACTCTGGAAACACCATATATTTT
>TRBD1|few|TRBV12-3/TRBV12-4|TRBJ2-1
CASSFRQGQGEQFF
TGTGCCAGCAGTTTTCGACAGGGCCAGGGTGAGCAGTTCTTC